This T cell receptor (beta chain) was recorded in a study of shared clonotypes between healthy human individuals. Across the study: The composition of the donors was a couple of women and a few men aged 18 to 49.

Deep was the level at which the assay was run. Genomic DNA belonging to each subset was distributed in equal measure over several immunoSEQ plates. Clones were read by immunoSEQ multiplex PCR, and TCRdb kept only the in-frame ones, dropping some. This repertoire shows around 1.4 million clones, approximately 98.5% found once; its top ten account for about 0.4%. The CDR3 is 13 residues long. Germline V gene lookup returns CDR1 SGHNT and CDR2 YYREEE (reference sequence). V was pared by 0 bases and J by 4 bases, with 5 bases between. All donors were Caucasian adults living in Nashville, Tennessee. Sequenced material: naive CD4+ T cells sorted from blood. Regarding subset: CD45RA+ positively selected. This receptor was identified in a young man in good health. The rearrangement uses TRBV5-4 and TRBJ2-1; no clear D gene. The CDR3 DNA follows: TGTGCCAGCAGCTTGGCCTTATACAATGAGCAGTTCTTC. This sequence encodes CASSLALYNEQFF.